This T cell receptor beta chain was captured by sequencing in a study of regulatory T cells in long-lasting Graves disease. On the study more broadly: It was over 5 years of antithyroid drugs, with positive TSH receptor antibodies, that meant persistent Graves' disease. General study results and limits: Accuracy was possibly reduced by small sample size. No thyroid tissue was studied; the work used peripheral blood only.

Time point of the sample: persistent/refractory GD, antithyroid drugs over 5 years with positive TRAb. After RNA was extracted from PBMCs, the TCR library was made from it. It was an endocrinology department in Xi'an, China, that provided the patients. This clonotype was counted a few times. Its specificity is unknown. The germline V gene has CDR1 SGHRS and CDR2 YFSETQ. V lost 6 bases and J 7 bases, leaving 20 bases between the germline ends. CDR3 size: 14 residues. In building TCR beta libraries, iRepertoire HTBI primers were used together with Arm-PCR of CDR3 regions. TCRdb reprocessed the multiplex PCR reads via MiXCR and lists one record per CDR3 protein. In the table there are 700,000 or so distinct CDR3 sequences, 25% to 30% of which are singletons.

Sequencing used peripheral blood mononuclear cells (PBMCs), obtained when the disease was refractory, from a patient treated with antithyroid drugs. The TCR was taken from a female donor with Graves disease. The rearrangement joins TRBV5-1 to TRBJ2-7; either TRBD1 or TRBD2 may supply D (5 bases each). This CDR3 is CASTRTGPEGEQYF. DNA of the CDR3: TGCGCCAGCACACGAACAGGACCTGAGGGGGAGCAGTACTTC. Looking up the rest from reference TRBV5-1 and TRBJ2-7 gives the full variable domain: KAGVTQTPRYLIKTRGQQVTLSCSPISGHRSVSWYQQTPGQGLQFLFEYFSETQRNKGNFPGRFSGRQFSNSRSEMNVSTLELGDSALYLCASTRTGPEGEQYFGPGTRLTVT.